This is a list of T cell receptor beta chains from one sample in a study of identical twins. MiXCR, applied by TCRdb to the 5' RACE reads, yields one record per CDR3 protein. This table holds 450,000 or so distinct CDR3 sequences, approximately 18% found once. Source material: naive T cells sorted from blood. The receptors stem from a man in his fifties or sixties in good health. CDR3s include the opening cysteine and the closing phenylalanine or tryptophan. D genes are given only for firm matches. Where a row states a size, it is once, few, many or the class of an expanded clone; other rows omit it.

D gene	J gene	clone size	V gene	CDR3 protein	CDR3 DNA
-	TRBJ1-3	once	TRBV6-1	CASSPNTGAKSSGNTIYF	TGTGCCAGCAGCCCTAATACCGGGGCCAAGAGTTCTGGAAACACCATATATTTT
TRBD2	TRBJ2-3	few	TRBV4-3	CASSQELPFRLAGADTQYF	TGCGCCAGCAGCCAAGAATTGCCTTTTAGACTAGCGGGAGCAGATACGCAGTATTTT
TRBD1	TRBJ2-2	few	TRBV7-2	CASSLGPGTGTGELFF	TGTGCCAGCAGCTTAGGACCCGGGACAGGGACCGGGGAGCTGTTTTTT
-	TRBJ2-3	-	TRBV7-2	CASSLRWGLTSTDTQYF	TGTGCCAGCAGCTTAAGGTGGGGCTTAACTAGCACAGATACGCAGTATTTT
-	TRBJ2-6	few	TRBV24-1	CATSDSSGANVLTF	TGTGCCACCAGTGACAGCTCTGGGGCCAACGTCCTGACTTTC
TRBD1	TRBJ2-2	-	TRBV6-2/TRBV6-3	CASSYPSRTGGAFGSTGELFF	TGTGCCAGCAGTTACCCCAGCAGGACAGGGGGCGCCTTTGGTAGTACCGGGGAGCTGTTTTTT
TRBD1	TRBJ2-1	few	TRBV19	CASSDRGHSYNEQFF	TGTGCCAGTAGTGACAGGGGGCACTCCTACAATGAGCAGTTCTTC
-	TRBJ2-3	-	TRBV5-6	CASSSLVSTDTQYF	TGTGCCAGCAGCTCCCTAGTGTCCACAGATACGCAGTATTTT
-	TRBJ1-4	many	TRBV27	CASRPGLSNEKLFF	TGTGCCAGCAGACCGGGACTTAGTAATGAAAAACTGTTTTTT
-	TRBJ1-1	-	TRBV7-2	CASSSQIDRNTEAFF	TGTGCCAGCAGCTCCCAGATTGACAGGAACACTGAAGCTTTCTTT
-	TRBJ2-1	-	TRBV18	CASSTGQPDYNEQFF	TGTGCCAGCTCCACAGGCCAGCCGGACTACAATGAGCAGTTCTTC
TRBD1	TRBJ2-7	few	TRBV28	CASSLSRDRVDYEQYF	TGTGCCAGCAGTCTCAGCCGAGACAGGGTTGACTACGAGCAGTACTTC
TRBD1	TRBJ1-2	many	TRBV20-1	CSARTGTGTSNYGYTF	TGCAGTGCTAGAACCGGGACAGGGACCTCTAACTATGGCTACACCTTC
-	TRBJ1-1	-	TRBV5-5	CASSLAGGEAFF	TGTGCCAGCAGCTTGGCTGGTGGTGAAGCTTTCTTT
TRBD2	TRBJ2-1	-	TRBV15	CATSKTSGGRNEQFF	TGTGCCACCAGCAAAACTAGCGGGGGCCGAAATGAGCAGTTCTTC
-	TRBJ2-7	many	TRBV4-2	CASSPSLRVSYEQYF	TGTGCCAGCAGTCCTAGCCTCCGTGTCTCCTACGAGCAGTACTTC
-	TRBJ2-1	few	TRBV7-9	CASSAFRDRWNEQFF	TGTGCCAGCAGCGCATTCCGGGACCGGTGGAATGAGCAGTTCTTC
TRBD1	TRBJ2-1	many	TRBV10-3	CAISDSNRGSYNEQFF	TGTGCCATCAGTGACAGTAACAGGGGTTCCTACAATGAGCAGTTCTTC
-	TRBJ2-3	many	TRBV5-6	CASSLHLKGTQYF	TGTGCCAGCAGCTTGCACCTTAAGGGGACGCAGTATTTT
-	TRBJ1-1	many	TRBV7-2	CASSQLKNTEAFF	TGTGCCAGCAGCCAATTGAAGAACACTGAAGCTTTCTTT
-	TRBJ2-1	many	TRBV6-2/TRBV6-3	CASSVPGYNEQFF	TGTGCCAGCAGTGTCCCTGGCTACAATGAGCAGTTCTTC
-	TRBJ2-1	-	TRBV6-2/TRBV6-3	CASSVREEQFF	TGTGCCAGCAGTGTGAGGGAAGAGCAGTTCTTC
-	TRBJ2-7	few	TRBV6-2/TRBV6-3	CASSNVGGEQYF	TGTGCCAGCAGCAACGTCGGGGGCGAGCAGTACTTC
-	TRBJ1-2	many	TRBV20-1	CSARINGAIGYGYTF	TGCAGTGCTAGAATCAACGGGGCGATTGGGTATGGCTACACCTTC
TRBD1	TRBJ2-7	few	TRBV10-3	CAISPGTGGEQYF	TGTGCCATCAGTCCTGGGACAGGGGGCGAGCAGTACTTC
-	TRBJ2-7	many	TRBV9	CASSVGKSSYEQYF	TGTGCCAGCAGCGTAGGAAAGAGTTCCTACGAGCAGTACTTC
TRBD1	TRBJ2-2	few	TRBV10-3	CAISERTGGTGELFF	TGTGCCATCAGTGAGAGGACAGGGGGAACCGGGGAGCTGTTTTTT
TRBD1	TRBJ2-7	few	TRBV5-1	CASSLGQTGAGNEQYF	TGCGCCAGCAGCTTAGGCCAGACAGGGGCTGGAAACGAGCAGTACTTC
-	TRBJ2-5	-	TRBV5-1	CASSLGWAEKVETQYF	TGCGCCAGCAGCTTGGGGTGGGCAGAGAAGGTCGAGACCCAGTACTTC
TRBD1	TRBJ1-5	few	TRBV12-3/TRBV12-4	CASSFTGDNQPQHF	TGTGCCAGCAGTTTTACAGGGGACAATCAGCCCCAGCATTTT
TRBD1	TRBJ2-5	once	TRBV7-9	CASSSRDRGEETQYF	TGTGCCAGCAGCTCCCGGGACAGGGGGGAAGAGACCCAGTACTTC
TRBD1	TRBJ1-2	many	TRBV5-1	CASTTGGTVGYGYTF	TGCGCCAGCACGACAGGGGGAACTGTGGGCTATGGCTACACCTTC
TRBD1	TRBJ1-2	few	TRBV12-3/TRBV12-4	CASSPRGRRGYTF	TGTGCCAGCAGTCCCAGGGGGCGAAGAGGCTACACCTTC
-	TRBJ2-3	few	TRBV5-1	CASSIWDITSTDTQYF	TGCGCCAGCAGCATCTGGGACATAACTAGCACAGATACGCAGTATTTT
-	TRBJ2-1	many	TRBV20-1	CSAKTGQYNEQFF	TGCAGTGCCAAAACTGGACAGTACAATGAGCAGTTCTTC
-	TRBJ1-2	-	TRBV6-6	CATRGHGYTF	TGCGCCACGCGAGGGCATGGCTACACCTTC
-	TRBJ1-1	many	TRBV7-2	CASTPWTVNTEAFF	TGTGCCAGCACCCCATGGACGGTGAACACTGAAGCTTTCTTT
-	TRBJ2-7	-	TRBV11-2	CASSLGPDFAYEQYF	TGTGCCAGCAGCTTAGGTCCGGACTTCGCCTACGAGCAGTACTTC
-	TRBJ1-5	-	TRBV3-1	CASSQLGEPQHF	TGTGCCAGCAGCCAGCTGGGGGAACCCCAGCATTTT
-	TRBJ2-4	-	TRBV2	CASSEGVQECF	TGTGCCAGCAGTGAGGGTGTCCAAGAGTGCTTC
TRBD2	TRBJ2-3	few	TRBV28	CASSFLAGTDTQYF	TGTGCCAGCAGTTTTCTAGCGGGCACAGATACGCAGTATTTT
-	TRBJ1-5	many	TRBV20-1	CSAWTGSDQPQHF	TGCAGTGCCTGGACGGGGTCTGATCAGCCCCAGCATTTT
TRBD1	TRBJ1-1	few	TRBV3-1	CASSQGTGLTEAFF	TGTGCCAGCAGCCAAGGGACAGGGTTAACTGAAGCTTTCTTT
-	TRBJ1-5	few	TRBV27	CASSLFPGGNQPQHF	TGTGCCAGCAGTTTATTTCCGGGTGGCAATCAGCCCCAGCATTTT
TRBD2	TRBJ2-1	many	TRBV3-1	CASSQVAGAGNEQFF	TGTGCCAGCAGCCAAGTAGCGGGAGCGGGCAATGAGCAGTTCTTC